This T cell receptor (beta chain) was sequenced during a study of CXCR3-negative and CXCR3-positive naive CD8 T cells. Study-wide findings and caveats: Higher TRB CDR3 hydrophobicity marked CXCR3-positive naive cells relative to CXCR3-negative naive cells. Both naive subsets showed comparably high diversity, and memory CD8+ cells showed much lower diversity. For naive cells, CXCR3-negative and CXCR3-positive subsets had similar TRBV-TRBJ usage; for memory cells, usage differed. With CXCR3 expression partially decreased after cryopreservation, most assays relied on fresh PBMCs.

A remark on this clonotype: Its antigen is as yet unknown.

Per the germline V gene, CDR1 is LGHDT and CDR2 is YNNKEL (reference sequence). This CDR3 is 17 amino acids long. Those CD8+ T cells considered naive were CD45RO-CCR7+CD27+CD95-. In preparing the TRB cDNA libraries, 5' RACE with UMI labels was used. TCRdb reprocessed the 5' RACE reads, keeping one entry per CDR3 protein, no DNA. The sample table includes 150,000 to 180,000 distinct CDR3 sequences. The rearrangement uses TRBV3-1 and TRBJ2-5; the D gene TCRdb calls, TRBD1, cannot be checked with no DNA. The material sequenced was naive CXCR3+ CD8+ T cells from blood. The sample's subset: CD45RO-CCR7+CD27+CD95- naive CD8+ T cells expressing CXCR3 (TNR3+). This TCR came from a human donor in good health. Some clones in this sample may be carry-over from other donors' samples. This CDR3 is CASSPSTAGGYLETQYF.